Below are 29 T cell receptor beta chains sequenced from a single sample in a study of blood T cell repertoires in COVID-19. Clones were read by immunoSEQ multiplex PCR, and TCRdb kept only the in-frame ones, dropping some. This sample has 160,000 or so clones, with around 84% found just once. Material: PBMCs or T cells enriched from blood (not recorded which). These receptors were taken from a man aged 35 to 55 who had recovered from COVID-19.

The rearrangement joins TRBV30 to TRBJ2-7, with a possible D match to TRBD2 (5 bases). V was shortened by 0 bases and J by 5 bases, with 14 bases between the two germline ends. The CDR3 is made up of 14 amino acids. Germline V gene sequence: CDR1 GTSNPN, CDR2 SVGIG (reference sequence). The CDR3 loop reads CAWSVGADGDEQYF. As DNA, the CDR3 is TGTGCCTGGAGTGTGGGAGCGGATGGGGACGAGCAGTACTTC.

The chain combines TRBV9 with TRBJ2-3; 10 bases map to TRBD2. Germline values: CDR1 SGDLS, CDR2 YYNGEE. Trimming took 3 bases from V and 7 from J; bases not matched to a gene: 14. The CDR3 has 17 amino acids. CDR3 nucleotide sequence: TGTGCCAGCAGCGCTTCGGGGCTAGCGGGGGATAGAAATACGCAGTATTTT. Translated, it gives CASSASGLAGDRNTQYF.

This chain joins TRBV6-5 and TRBJ2-6; 9 nucleotides match TRBD1. J was trimmed by 0 bases and V by 11 bases; bases with no gene match: 5. The CDR3 is 15 amino acids. CDR1 and CDR2 (germline): MNHEY, SVGAGI. The CDR3 nucleotides are TGTGCCTGCACGGGACAGGGCTCTGGGGCCAACGTCCTGACTTTC. The encoded protein is CACTGQGSGANVLTF.

The chain joins TRBV2 to TRBJ2-3; no reliable D call. This CDR3 contains 15 residues. Germline V lookup: CDR1 SNHLY, CDR2 FYNNEI. V was cut by 7 bases and J by 0 bases, with 14 bases left in between. CDR3: CASNSRSASTDTQYF. The CDR3 bases are TGTGCCAGCAATAGTCGGAGTGCGAGCACAGATACGCAGTATTTT.

V and J are TRBV29-1 and TRBJ1-2; tentative D call: TRBD1 (5 bases). V was trimmed by 4 bases and J by 3 bases, leaving 9 bases between them. The CDR3 extends over 12 amino acids. Per the germline V gene, CDR1 is SQVTM and CDR2 is ANQGSEA. The CDR3 region has the DNA TGCAGCGTTGGTTGGGGGGACTATGGCTACACCTTC. Amino acid sequence: CSVGWGDYGYTF.

V gene TRBV30 combines with J gene TRBJ1-6; possibly TRBD1 for D (5 bases). CDR3 size: 14 residues. The germline V and J ends were trimmed by 0 bases and 7 bases, with 10 bases remaining between them. The germline gives CDR1 GTSNPN, CDR2 SVGIG (reference sequence). The CDR3 DNA follows: TGTGCCTGGAGTGTAGGGACTGGGAATTCACCCCTCCACTTT. Protein: CAWSVGTGNSPLHF.

The rearrangement uses TRBV2 and TRBJ2-7; D unresolved. The CDR3 length is 13 residues. Trimming took 1 base from V and 5 from J, leaving 9 bases between them. CDR1 and CDR2 from the germline V gene are SNHLY and FYNNEI. The CDR3 protein is CASSEVHSHEQYF. The CDR3 DNA reads as TGTGCCAGCAGTGAAGTGCATAGCCACGAGCAGTACTTC.

The chain uses TRBV27 and TRBJ2-1, with 7 nucleotides matching TRBD1. The ends lost 5 bases at V and 9 bases at J; junction bases unmatched: 10. The CDR3 is 14 amino acids. Germline V CDR1 and CDR2: MNHEY, SMNVEV (reference sequence). The CDR3, as DNA: TGTGCCAGCAGTGCAAGACAGGGATGGGGTGAGCAGTTCTTC. Its protein is CASSARQGWGEQFF.

This chain uses TRBV19 with TRBJ1-1; the D is unclear. Germline V gene data show CDR1 as LNHDA and CDR2 as SQIVND (reference sequence). CDR3 length: 16 amino acids. The V and J ends lost 7 bases and 4 bases respectively, with 22 bases between them. The CDR3 protein is CASKSRQEFFGTEAFF. The CDR3, as DNA: TGTGCCAGTAAATCCCGCCAAGAGTTTTTTGGCACTGAAGCTTTCTTT. Drawing the rest from reference TRBV19 and TRBJ1-1, the complete variable domain is DGGITQSPKYLFRKEGQNVTLSCEQNLNHDAMYWYRQDPGQGLRLIYYSQIVNDFQKGDIAEGYSVSREKKESFPLTVTSAQKNPTAFYLCASKSRQEFFGTEAFFGQGTRLTVV.

This chain links TRBV6-5 with TRBJ1-6; D remains unclear. This CDR3 has 14 residues. Trimming took off 3 bases at V and 8 bases at J, with 11 bases between the two ends. Germline assignment: CDR1 MNHEY and CDR2 SVGAGI. The CDR3 region has the DNA TGTGCCAGCAGTTATGGTCAGAAAGATTCACCCCTCCACTTT. Amino acid sequence: CASSYGQKDSPLHF.

This chain uses TRBV12-3 or TRBV12-4 with TRBJ1-2; D ambiguous. V dropped 7 bases and J dropped 0 bases, with 9 bases sitting between them. This CDR3 contains 13 residues. CDR3 loop: CASTYLPNYGYTF. The CDR3 coding sequence is TGTGCCAGCACCTATCTCCCTAACTATGGCTACACCTTC.

The chain carries TRBV15 and TRBJ2-5; TRBD2 aligns across 9 bases. The CDR3 is 15 residues long. In germline, CDR1 is LNHNV, CDR2 YYDKDF (reference sequence). Trimming cost V 6 bases and J 4 bases; bases outside gene matches: 9. The CDR3 sequence is CATSSRAGGIETQYF. Here the CDR3 DNA reads TGTGCCACCAGTAGCCGAGCGGGGGGCATAGAGACCCAGTACTTC. Full variable domain (rest looked up from reference TRBV15 and TRBJ2-5): DAMVIQNPRYQVTQFGKPVTLSCSQTLNHNVMYWYQQKSSQAPKLLFHYYDKDFNNEADTPDNFQSRRPNTSFCFLDIRSPGLGDTAMYLCATSSRAGGIETQYFGPGTRLLVL.

V gene TRBV29-1 combines with J gene TRBJ2-1, with 9 bases matching TRBD2. The CDR3 has 15 amino acids. Trimming removed 7 bases from V and 4 bases from J; junction bases left unmatched: 11. Looked up from germline, CDR1 is SQVTM and CDR2 is ANQGSEA. CDR3 sequence: CSAPGGGVTYNEQFF. CDR3 in DNA: TGCAGCGCCCCAGGCGGGGGGGTTACGTACAATGAGCAGTTCTTC.

This chain joins TRBV5-6 and TRBJ2-3; TRBD2 agrees at 8 bases. Looked up from germline, CDR1 is SGHDT and CDR2 is YYEEEE. This CDR3 region has 16 residues. V lost 1 base to trimming and J lost 4 bases; unmatched junction nucleotides: 8. CDR3 sequence reads: CASSLLAGGSPDTQYF. In DNA, the CDR3 is TGTGCCAGCAGCTTGTTGGCGGGGGGAAGCCCAGATACGCAGTATTTT. Full variable domain (rest looked up from reference TRBV5-6 and TRBJ2-3): DAGVTQSPTHLIKTRGQQVTLRCSPKSGHDTVSWYQQALGQGPQFIFQYYEEEERQRGNFPDRFSGHQFPNYSSELNVNALLLGDSALYLCASSLLAGGSPDTQYFGPGTRLTVL.

This chain uses TRBV11-3 with TRBJ2-3; D perhaps matches TRBD1 (5 bases). Germline lookup yields CDR1 SGHNT and CDR2 YENEEA. V lost 1 base and J 0 bases, leaving 14 bases between the germline ends. The CDR3 has 17 amino acids. The DNA for the CDR3 is TGTGCCAGCAGCTTAGGGTTTGCAGGGTCCAGCACAGATACGCAGTATTTT. Encoded protein: CASSLGFAGSSTDTQYF.

This clone was counted between two and nine times. The V call is TRBV3-1 (or the pseudogene TRBV3-2), the J call TRBJ2-5; 8 bases line up with TRBD1. V lost 5 bases, J lost 5 bases, and 13 bases stayed unmatched. Germline assignment: CDR1 LGHDT and CDR2 YNNKEL (reference sequence). CDR3 length: 16 amino acids. The CDR3 sequence is CASSAGQGFVSETQYF. The CDR3 bases are TGTGCCAGCAGCGCCGGACAGGGATTCGTCAGCGAGACCCAGTACTTC.

The chain combines TRBV4-1 with TRBJ2-5; 12 nucleotides align to TRBD2. In germline, CDR1 is MGHRA, CDR2 YSYEKL. This CDR3 is built from 15 residues. V was clipped by 4 bases and J by 2 bases; unmatched bases: 2. The CDR3 here is CASSPLAGGQETQYF. Here the CDR3 DNA reads TGCGCCAGCAGCCCCCTAGCGGGGGGGCAAGAGACCCAGTACTTC.

This chain links TRBV7-9 with TRBJ1-5; TRBD1 is a possible D gene (6 bases). Trimming cost V 5 bases and J 1 base, with 12 bases left between them. This CDR3 region has 15 residues. Germline values: CDR1 SEHNR, CDR2 FQNEAQ (reference sequence). The CDR3 loop reads CASSPGTLSNQPQHF. The CDR3 region has the DNA TGTGCCAGCAGCCCCGGGACATTAAGCAATCAGCCCCAGCATTTT.

This clone was seen more than once but under ten times. The chain couples TRBV4-2 to TRBJ1-1, with 7 bases aligning to TRBD1. This CDR3 is built from 15 residues. The V segment lost 1 base and the J segment 11 bases; nucleotides outside the gene matches: 13. CDR1 is LGHNA, CDR2 YNFKEQ, per germline. In DNA form, the CDR3 reads TGTGCCAGCAGCCAAGGGGACACAGGGGAATTGAGGGCTTTCTTT. Residues: CASSQGDTGELRAFF.

The gene calls are TRBV5-4 and TRBJ2-5, with D perhaps matching TRBD2 (6 bases). The germline V gene has CDR1 SGHNT and CDR2 YYREEE (reference sequence). The CDR3 consists of 14 residues. Trimming stripped 4 bases from V and 5 bases from J, with 15 bases between. The CDR3 region has the DNA TGTGCCAGCAGCCGATCTGGGGGGTTCGAGACCCAGTACTTC. It specifies CASSRSGGFETQYF.

The rearrangement joins TRBV9 to TRBJ2-5, with TRBD2 identical over 8 bases. Losses at the gene ends were 5 bases for V and 3 bases for J; bases not matched to a gene: 9. The CDR3 has 15 amino acids. The germline CDR1 and CDR2 sequences are SGDLS and YYNGEE. Here the CDR3 DNA reads TGTGCCAGCAGTGGTTCCGGGGGGGCTGAAGAGACCCAGTACTTC. Its translation: CASSGSGGAEETQYF.

The chain couples TRBV12-5 to TRBJ1-2; D gene unclear. Between the trimmed V and J ends, which lost 4 bases and 7 bases, there was a span of 16 bases. Germline V gene data show CDR1 as LGHNT and CDR2 as FRNRAP. The CDR3 is 14 residues long. CDR3: CASGSLSQRSGYTF. Here the CDR3 DNA reads TGTGCTAGTGGTTCGCTCTCCCAGCGATCTGGCTACACCTTC.

The chain is built from TRBV19 and TRBJ2-1, with 10 nucleotides matching TRBD2. Per germline, CDR1 LNHDA and CDR2 SQIVND (reference sequence). The CDR3 consists of 17 residues. V dropped 2 bases and J dropped 5; count of bases not matched to a gene: 9. The DNA of the CDR3 is TGTGCCAGTAGTATAAGGGAGGTAGCGGGGGGTCACAATGAGCAGTTCTTC. Residues: CASSIREVAGGHNEQFF.

This rearrangement joins TRBV7-6 to TRBJ1-2, with TRBD1 matching over 10 bases. This CDR3 contains 16 residues. CDR1 is SGHVS, CDR2 FNYEAQ, per germline. V gave up 3 bases and J gave up 5 bases; unmatched junction bases: 9. In DNA form, the CDR3 reads TGTGCCAGCAGCTTGGGTAGACAGGGGGCTGTTTATGGCTACACCTTC. The encoded protein is CASSLGRQGAVYGYTF.

This chain uses TRBV6-5 with TRBJ2-1, with TRBD2 matching over 7 bases. Germline V gene data show CDR1 as MNHEY and CDR2 as SVGAGI. Trimming took 6 bases from V and 4 from J; bases not matched to a gene: 3. This CDR3 is built from 13 residues. DNA for the CDR3: TGTGCCAGCAGGGTCGGGAGGTACAATGAGCAGTTCTTC. This translates into CASRVGRYNEQFF.

The chain joins TRBV5-1 to TRBJ1-3; TRBD1 agrees at 9 bases. CDR1 SGHRS and CDR2 YFSETQ come from the germline V gene. Losses at the gene ends were 1 base for V and 0 bases for J; bases not matched to a gene: 8. The CDR3 has 18 amino acids. CDR3 in DNA: TGCGCCAGCAGCTTGTATGGGACAGGGCTCTTCTCTGGAAACACCATATATTTT. The encoded protein is CASSLYGTGLFSGNTIYF.

The genes are TRBV5-4 and TRBJ2-3; 7 bases map to TRBD2. The CDR3 runs to 15 residues. The V and J ends lost 5 bases and 0 bases, in that order; junction bases with no gene match: 6. Per the germline V gene, CDR1 is SGHNT and CDR2 is YYREEE (reference sequence). CDR3 coding DNA: TGTGCCAGCAGATCAGCGGGGTCTAGCACAGATACGCAGTATTTT. Protein product: CASRSAGSSTDTQYF.

J is TRBJ2-1 and V is TRBV6-5, with 15 bases lining up with TRBD2. This CDR3 is 14 amino acids long. Trimming took 8 bases from V and 6 from J; bases not matched to a gene: 2. Germline CDR1 and CDR2: MNHEY and SVGAGI. As DNA, the CDR3 is TGTGCCAGCGGACTAGCGGGGGGGTTCAATGAGCAGTTCTTC. It yields the protein CASGLAGGFNEQFF.

Worth noting for this clone: The junction departs from the called germline gene at one end, perhaps through a read error. The chain has TRBV5-5 and TRBJ2-1, with unresolved D. This CDR3 contains 15 residues. Germline CDR1 is SGHKS and CDR2 is YYEKEE (reference sequence). This CDR3 reads CASSLLADSFNEQFF. For the CDR3, the DNA is TGTGCCAGCAGCTTGTTGGCTGACTCCTTCAATGAGCAGTTCTTC.